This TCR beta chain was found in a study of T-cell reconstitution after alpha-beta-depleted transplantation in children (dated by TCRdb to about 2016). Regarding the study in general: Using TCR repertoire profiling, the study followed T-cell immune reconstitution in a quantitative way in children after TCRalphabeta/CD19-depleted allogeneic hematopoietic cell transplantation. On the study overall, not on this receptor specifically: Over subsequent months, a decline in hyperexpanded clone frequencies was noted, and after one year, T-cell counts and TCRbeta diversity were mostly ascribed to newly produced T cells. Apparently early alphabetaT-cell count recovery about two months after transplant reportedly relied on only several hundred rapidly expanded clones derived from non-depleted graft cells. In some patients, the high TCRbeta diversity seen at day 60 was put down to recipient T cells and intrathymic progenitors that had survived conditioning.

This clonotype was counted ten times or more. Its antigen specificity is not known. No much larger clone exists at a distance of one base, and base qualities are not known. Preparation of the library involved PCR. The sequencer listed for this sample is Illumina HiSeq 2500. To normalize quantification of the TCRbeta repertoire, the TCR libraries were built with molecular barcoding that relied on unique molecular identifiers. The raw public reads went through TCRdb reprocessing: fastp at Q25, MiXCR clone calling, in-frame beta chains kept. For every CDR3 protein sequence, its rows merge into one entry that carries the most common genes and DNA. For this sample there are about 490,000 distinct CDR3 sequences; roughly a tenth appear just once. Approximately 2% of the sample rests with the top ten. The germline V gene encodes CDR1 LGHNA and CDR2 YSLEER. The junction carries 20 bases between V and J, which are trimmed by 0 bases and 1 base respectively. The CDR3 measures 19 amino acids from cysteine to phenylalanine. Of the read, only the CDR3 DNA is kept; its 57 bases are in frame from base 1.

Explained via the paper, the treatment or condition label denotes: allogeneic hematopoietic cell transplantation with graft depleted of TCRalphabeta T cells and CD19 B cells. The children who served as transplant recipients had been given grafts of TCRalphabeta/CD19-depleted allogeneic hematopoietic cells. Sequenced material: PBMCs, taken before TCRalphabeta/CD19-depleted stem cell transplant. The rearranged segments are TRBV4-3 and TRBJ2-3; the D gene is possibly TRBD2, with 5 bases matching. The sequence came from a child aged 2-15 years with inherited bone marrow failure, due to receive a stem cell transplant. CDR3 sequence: CASSQDWVGDKEGTDTQYF. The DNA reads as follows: TGCGCCAGCAGCCAAGATTGGGTTGGAGACAAGGAGGGCACAGATACGCAGTATTTT.